These 4 T cell receptor beta chains were sequenced from one sample in a study of CD8 T cells in Susac syndrome. With random hexamers, reverse transcription was performed on roughly 0.5 to 1 ug of RNA. TCRdb independently ran MiXCR on the immunoSEQ multiplex PCR reads; one entry per CDR3 protein. Among about 430,000 distinct CDR3 sequences listed, 85% to 90% were seen once. Sequenced sample: CD8+ T cells from PBMCs. Every receptor here comes from a human donor with multiple sclerosis.

The V and J genes are TRBV27 and TRBJ2-3; no definite D call. Germline V gene sequence: CDR1 MNHEY, CDR2 SMNVEV (reference sequence). The CDR3 covers 13 residues. The V gene lost 1 base and the J gene lost 5 bases, with 7 bases spanning the gap. Here the CDR3 DNA reads TGTGCCAGCAGTTTATTTCTAGGAGATACGCAGTATTTT. Translation: CASSLFLGDTQYF.

This chain connects TRBV5-6 to TRBJ2-1, with 9 bases lining up with TRBD2. The CDR3 runs to 16 residues. The J segment lost 8 bases and the V segment lost 4 bases, leaving 13 bases of the junction unmatched. Germline V CDR1 and CDR2: SGHDT, YYEEEE. This CDR3 is CASSLTSGGLWDEQFF. Written as DNA, the CDR3 is TGTGCCAGCAGCCTTACCAGCGGGGGGCTGTGGGATGAGCAGTTCTTC.

The chain is built from TRBV2 and TRBJ1-2; no reliable D call. Trimming left V 1 base short and J 11 bases short, with 8 bases between. CDR1 is SNHLY, CDR2 FYNNEI, per germline. The CDR3 is made up of 11 amino acids. The CDR3 loop is CASSEVKGYTF. The CDR3 DNA sequence: TGTGCCAGCAGTGAAGTTAAGGGTTACACCTTC.

This clonotype was recorded a few times. V and J are TRBV6-1 and TRBJ2-5, with D perhaps TRBD1 (7 bases). CDR3 length: 15 residues. V was clipped by 4 bases and J by 4 bases, with 16 bases between them. Germline V lookup: CDR1 MNHNS, CDR2 SASEGT. CDR3 in DNA: TGTGCCAGCAGTGTACTGACAGGGAGGAGAGAGACCCAGTACTTC. This codes for CASSVLTGRRETQYF.